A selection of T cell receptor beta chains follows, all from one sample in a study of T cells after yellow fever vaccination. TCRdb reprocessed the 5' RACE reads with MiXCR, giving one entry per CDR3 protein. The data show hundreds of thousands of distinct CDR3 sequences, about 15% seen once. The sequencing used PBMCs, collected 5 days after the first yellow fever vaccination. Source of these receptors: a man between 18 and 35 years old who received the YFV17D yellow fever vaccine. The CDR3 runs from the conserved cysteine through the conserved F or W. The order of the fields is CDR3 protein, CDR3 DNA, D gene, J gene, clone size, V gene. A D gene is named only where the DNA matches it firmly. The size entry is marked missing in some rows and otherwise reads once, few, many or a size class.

CASSPPGGSGGGEQFF | TGCGCCAGCAGCCCTCCCGGGGGTAGCGGGGGTGGTGAGCAGTTCTTC | TRBD2 | TRBJ2-1 | many | TRBV5-1
CSARVSQGPGRDEAFF | TGCAGTGCTAGAGTCTCCCAGGGCCCGGGCAGGGATGAAGCTTTCTTT | NA | TRBJ1-1 | few | TRBV20-1
CASSLRVGTSARETQYF | TGTGCCAGCAGCTTAAGGGTTGGGACTAGCGCACGAGAGACCCAGTACTTC | TRBD2 | TRBJ2-5 | NA | TRBV11-2
CASSLGEQGTQHF | TGTGCCAGCAGCTTAGGAGAGCAGGGGACCCAGCATTTT | NA | TRBJ1-5 | many | TRBV7-2
CASSPRQGGLEETQYF | TGCGCCAGCAGCCCGCGACAAGGGGGCTTGGAAGAGACCCAGTACTTC | TRBD1 | TRBJ2-5 | few | TRBV5-1
CASSLGTPGREYNEQFF | TGCGCCAGCAGCTTAGGGACGCCGGGACGGGAGTACAATGAGCAGTTCTTC | NA | TRBJ2-1 | few | TRBV5-1
CASSLSRDRGSAFF | TGTGCCAGCAGTTTATCGAGGGACAGGGGGTCGGCTTTCTTT | TRBD1 | TRBJ1-1 | NA | TRBV27
CASSLSFVELFF | TGCGCCAGCAGCTTGTCATTCGTGGAGCTGTTTTTT | NA | TRBJ2-2 | NA | TRBV5-1
CASSRLYGVLYNEQFF | TGTGCCAGCAGCAGGCTCTATGGGGTCCTCTACAATGAGCAGTTCTTC | NA | TRBJ2-1 | few | TRBV5-4
CASSLNSGGGAGEQFF | TGCGCCAGCAGCCTGAATTCCGGCGGGGGGGCGGGTGAGCAGTTCTTC | TRBD2 | TRBJ2-1 | NA | TRBV4-1
CASGLWDRGDSQETQYF | TGTGCTAGTGGTTTGTGGGACAGGGGCGATAGTCAAGAGACCCAGTACTTC | TRBD1 | TRBJ2-5 | few | TRBV12-5
CASTGEVEAFF | TGTGCCAGTACAGGGGAGGTTGAAGCTTTCTTT | TRBD1 | TRBJ1-1 | few | TRBV10-3
CASSFKTGKYGYTF | TGTGCCAGCAGTTTCAAGACAGGAAAGTATGGCTACACCTTC | NA | TRBJ1-2 | few | TRBV12-3/TRBV12-4
CASSLWDSLYQETQYF | TGTGCCAGCAGCTTATGGGACAGCTTGTACCAAGAGACCCAGTACTTC | TRBD1 | TRBJ2-5 | NA | TRBV7-9
CASSQEGQPNQPQHF | TGTGCCAGCAGCCAAGAAGGACAGCCGAATCAGCCCCAGCATTTT | NA | TRBJ1-5 | few | TRBV4-2
CASSRWTVNTEAFF | TGTGCCAGCAGCCGATGGACCGTGAACACTGAAGCTTTCTTT | NA | TRBJ1-1 | NA | TRBV5-6
CASSASQGSYNSPLHF | TGTGCCAGCAGTGCCTCGCAGGGATCCTATAATTCACCCCTCCACTTT | NA | TRBJ1-6 | few | TRBV6-4
CASSEERGLGETQYF | TGCGCCAGCAGCGAAGAGAGGGGACTAGGGGAGACCCAGTACTTC | TRBD2 | TRBJ2-5 | NA | TRBV4-3
CASRGSGKDEQFF | TGTGCCAGCAGGGGTAGCGGGAAGGATGAGCAGTTCTTC | TRBD2 | TRBJ2-1 | many | TRBV7-9
CASSFPWVANTEAFF | TGTGCCAGCAGCTTCCCGTGGGTGGCGAACACTGAAGCTTTCTTT | NA | TRBJ1-1 | many | TRBV6-2/TRBV6-3
CASSQVSNKKETQYF | TGCGCCAGCAGCCAAGTCTCGAACAAAAAAGAGACCCAGTACTTC | NA | TRBJ2-5 | NA | TRBV4-1
CASSRPDRVFYGYTF | TGTGCCAGCAGCAGACCAGACAGGGTTTTTTATGGCTACACCTTC | TRBD1 | TRBJ1-2 | few | TRBV5-8
CANRAEGNYGYTF | TGCGCCAACAGGGCGGAGGGGAACTATGGCTACACCTTC | NA | TRBJ1-2 | NA | TRBV10-2
CASSIAGRVDTGELFF | TGTGCCAGTAGTATAGCAGGCAGGGTGGACACCGGGGAGCTGTTTTTT | NA | TRBJ2-2 | NA | TRBV19
CASSPNRGGTNSPLHF | TGTGCCAGCAGCCCCAACCGGGGCGGGACTAATTCACCCCTCCACTTT | NA | TRBJ1-6 | few | TRBV6-1
CSARQARSNEQFF | TGCAGTGCGCGACAGGCGAGAAGCAATGAGCAGTTCTTC | NA | TRBJ2-1 | few | TRBV20-1
CPSSSVATNEKLFF | TGTCCCAGCAGTTCAGTTGCAACTAATGAAAAACTGTTTTTT | NA | TRBJ1-4 | NA | TRBV27
CASSFNPGQGAGGYTF | TGTGCCAGCAGTTTTAACCCCGGACAGGGGGCGGGTGGCTACACCTTC | TRBD1 | TRBJ1-2 | NA | TRBV12-3/TRBV12-4
CSARIRQGNSPLHF | TGCAGTGCTAGGATTCGGCAGGGGAATTCACCCCTCCACTTT | NA | TRBJ1-6 | NA | TRBV20-1
CAISDLAGAAQYF | TGTGCCATCAGTGACCTAGCGGGGGCTGCGCAGTATTTT | TRBD2 | TRBJ2-3 | few | TRBV10-3
CASSPGLGVSDTQYF | TGTGCCAGCAGCCCGGGACTAGGGGTTTCAGATACGCAGTATTTT | TRBD2 | TRBJ2-3 | few | TRBV7-2
CASSPRGTGMNTEAFF | TGTGCCAGCAGCCCTCGGGGTACCGGGATGAACACTGAAGCTTTCTTT | NA | TRBJ1-1 | many | TRBV7-2
CASSSPGYRRDTQYF | TGTGCCAGCAGCTCGCCTGGCTACCGTAGAGATACGCAGTATTTT | NA | TRBJ2-3 | few | TRBV7-2
CASSYGGTNLGYGYTF | TGTGCCAGCAGTTACGGAGGGACGAACCTTGGCTATGGCTACACCTTC | NA | TRBJ1-2 | many | TRBV6-5
CASSFGRGTYNEQFF | TGTGCCAGTAGCTTTGGCAGGGGTACCTACAATGAGCAGTTCTTC | NA | TRBJ2-1 | few | TRBV19
CASSSRGVDRGSGANVLTF | TGTGCCAGCAGCTCCCGAGGAGTGGACAGGGGTTCTGGGGCCAACGTCCTGACTTTC | TRBD1 | TRBJ2-6 | few | TRBV11-2
CASSFPGGIVGYGYTF | TGTGCCAGCAGTTTTCCCGGGGGGATCGTCGGCTATGGCTACACCTTC | NA | TRBJ1-2 | NA | TRBV28
CASSYGTSGGSEQFF | TGTGCCAGCAGTTACGGGACTAGCGGGGGGAGTGAGCAGTTCTTC | TRBD2 | TRBJ2-1 | few | TRBV6-5
CASSPRNGGYTF | TGTGCCAGCAGCCCCCGAAACGGGGGCTACACCTTC | NA | TRBJ1-2 | few | TRBV7-8
CASSPGKAKNIQYF | TGTGCCAGCAGCCCAGGAAAAGCCAAAAACATTCAGTACTTC | NA | TRBJ2-4 | NA | TRBV12-3/TRBV12-4
CASSVIQSRSGNTIYF | TGTGCCAGCAGCGTTATACAGTCCCGCTCTGGAAACACCATATATTTT | NA | TRBJ1-3 | NA | TRBV7-9
CASRPTANTEAFF | TGCGCCAGCAGACCTACAGCGAACACTGAAGCTTTCTTT | NA | TRBJ1-1 | NA | TRBV5-1
CASSVGQDQETQYF | TGTGCCAGCAGTGTGGGACAGGACCAAGAGACCCAGTACTTC | TRBD1 | TRBJ2-5 | few | TRBV25-1
CASSLGTLTNTGELFF | TGTGCCAGCAGTCTTGGGACTCTTACGAACACCGGGGAGCTGTTTTTT | NA | TRBJ2-2 | few | TRBV28
CASTRSRVLPGELFF | TGTGCCAGCACCCGAAGCAGGGTCTTGCCCGGGGAGCTGTTTTTT | NA | TRBJ2-2 | NA | TRBV6-2/TRBV6-3
CASSFPPRTGGRTEAFF | TGTGCCAGCAGCTTCCCACCCAGGACAGGGGGTCGGACTGAAGCTTTCTTT | TRBD1 | TRBJ1-1 | NA | TRBV5-6
CASTSGTGGTEAFF | TGCGCCAGCACTTCCGGGACAGGGGGTACTGAAGCTTTCTTT | TRBD1 | TRBJ1-1 | few | TRBV5-1
CASRKGLAGQETQYF | TGTGCCAGCAGAAAGGGACTAGCAGGGCAAGAGACCCAGTACTTC | TRBD2 | TRBJ2-5 | NA | TRBV12-3/TRBV12-4
CASSLALDGRGPQHF | TGTGCCAGCAGTTTAGCGCTGGACGGTCGAGGGCCCCAGCATTTT | NA | TRBJ1-5 | many | TRBV12-3/TRBV12-4
CASSQASSRGGEQYF | TGCGCCAGCAGCCAAGCTAGCTCAAGGGGTGGCGAGCAGTACTTC | NA | TRBJ2-7 | few | TRBV4-3
CSARVSGYGYTF | TGCAGTGCTAGGGTGTCGGGCTATGGCTACACCTTC | NA | TRBJ1-2 | NA | TRBV20-1
CATNRGPITGELFF | TGTGCCACCAACAGGGGACCTATCACCGGGGAGCTGTTTTTT | TRBD1 | TRBJ2-2 | few | TRBV19
CSAREALLETQYF | TGCAGTGCTAGAGAGGCGCTACTGGAGACCCAGTACTTC | NA | TRBJ2-5 | few | TRBV20-1
CASSDRQGVQETQYF | TGTGCCAGCAGCGATAGACAGGGAGTACAAGAGACCCAGTACTTC | TRBD1 | TRBJ2-5 | NA | TRBV3-1
CAWGIEGPGYGYTF | TGTGCCTGGGGGATAGAGGGCCCGGGCTATGGCTACACCTTC | NA | TRBJ1-2 | once | TRBV30
CASSLHGDAEQFF | TGTGCCAGCAGCCTCCACGGGGACGCGGAGCAGTTCTTC | NA | TRBJ2-1 | NA | TRBV9
CASRDGEGYTF | TGCGCCAGCAGAGATGGGGAGGGCTACACCTTC | NA | TRBJ1-2 | few | TRBV10-2
CSARRDLSGYTF | TGCAGTGCTAGACGGGATTTGAGCGGCTACACCTTC | NA | TRBJ1-2 | many | TRBV20-1
CASTPREGDLREQYF | TGTGCCAGCACCCCCAGGGAGGGGGACCTCCGCGAGCAGTACTTC | NA | TRBJ2-7 | few | TRBV7-9
CASSIRSSGNTIYF | TGTGCCAGTAGTATCCGAAGCTCTGGAAACACCATATATTTT | NA | TRBJ1-3 | NA | TRBV19